What follows describes a single T cell receptor (beta chain). This clone turned up a few times. What this receptor recognizes is not known. Base quality data are lacking; no much larger clone is found one base away. This record comes from a study of control samples from healthy donors and cancer patients (dated by TCRdb to the early 2020s). Relative to germline, V is missing 4 bases and J is missing 4 bases, with 9 bases of the junction outside any gene match. Based on the germline V gene (reference sequence), the CDR1 and CDR2 sequences are LNHDA and SQIVND. Taken from cysteine to phenylalanine, the CDR3 has 15 residues. Left in the record is the CDR3 DNA by itself, 45 bases read in frame from the first base. The protocol used for the library was the immunoSEQ multiplex PCR assay. What TCRdb holds here is the immuneACCESS table cut down to in-frame rearrangements. Part of the clones is not present; checked against another copy, under half of the missing clones reflect an unresolved V gene, and the others are unexplained. For this sample there are under 75,000 clones; roughly 85% appear just once. The ten largest clones capture roughly 5.5% of the sample.

The sequencing input was blood. The V and J genes are TRBV19 and TRBJ1-2; 7 middle bases align to TRBD1. The sequence came from a middle-aged man in good health. CDR3 loop: CASSNDRGQLYGYTF. The DNA sequence is as follows: TGTGCCAGTAGTAATGACCGGGGACAGCTCTATGGCTACACCTTC.